Listed here is a single T cell receptor beta chain. A much larger clonotype is one base distant, so this may be a read error. The CDR3 is 19 amino acids. Germline CDR1 LGHNA, CDR2 YSLEER. These data originate in a study of CD8 T cells in ankylosing spondylitis. TCRdb recomputed calls from the 5' RACE reads with MiXCR, one row per CDR3 protein. The table has about 240,000 distinct CDR3 sequences, roughly 8.6% seen once. The clonotype originates from a male donor with ankylosing spondylitis or in good health (not recorded which). Specimen: blood, either unsorted or a sorted T cell fraction (not recorded which). The V and J genes are TRBV4-3 and TRBJ2-2; a weak D match, TRBD2 (6 bases). CDR3 residues: CATSQEGHGGTSNTGELFF. The DNA for the CDR3 is TGCGCCACCAGCCAAGAAGGACACGGCGGGACCTCGAACACCGGGGAGCTGTTTTTT.